These T cell receptor beta chains were read from a single sample in a study of CD8 T cells in Susac syndrome. TCRdb reanalysed the immunoSEQ multiplex PCR reads using MiXCR and keeps one entry per CDR3 protein. The data contain about 120,000 distinct CDR3 sequences, just over 95% of them seen just once; the ten biggest clones take up roughly 0.14%. The sequencing input was CD4+ T cells from PBMCs. The receptors come from a human donor with Susac syndrome. Each CDR3 is given with its conserved first and last residue. Each record gives: CDR3 protein, CDR3 DNA, CDR3 length, V gene, D gene, clone size, J gene. The D gene is left open where the match is weak. Size is stated for part of the rows, as once, few or many counts, or as a class when the clone is expanded.

CDR3 protein: CASSLALGAGETQYF
CDR3 DNA: TGTGCCAGCAGCTTAGCGCTGGGGGCGGGAGAGACCCAGTACTTC
CDR3 length: 15
V gene: TRBV7-9
D gene: -
clone size: -
J gene: TRBJ2-5

CDR3 protein: CSGSAGYQETQYF
CDR3 DNA: TGCAGTGGGAGTGCGGGATACCAAGAGACCCAGTACTTC
CDR3 length: 13
V gene: TRBV20-1
D gene: -
clone size: -
J gene: TRBJ2-5

CDR3 protein: CASSPPGAYGYTF
CDR3 DNA: TGTGCCAGCTCACCACCGGGGGCTTATGGCTACACCTTC
CDR3 length: 13
V gene: TRBV18
D gene: -
clone size: -
J gene: TRBJ1-2

CDR3 protein: CASRTGVSGANVLTF
CDR3 DNA: TGTGCCAGCAGGACAGGGGTGTCTGGGGCCAACGTCCTGACTTTC
CDR3 length: 15
V gene: TRBV28
D gene: TRBD1
clone size: -
J gene: TRBJ2-6

CDR3 protein: CASTIAGVKNEQFF
CDR3 DNA: TGTGCCAGCACAATCGCGGGAGTGAAGAATGAGCAGTTCTTC
CDR3 length: 14
V gene: TRBV12-3/TRBV12-4
D gene: TRBD2
clone size: -
J gene: TRBJ2-1

CDR3 protein: CSVGGLAGRGKQFF
CDR3 DNA: TGCAGCGTTGGAGGTCTAGCGGGTAGGGGGAAGCAGTTCTTC
CDR3 length: 14
V gene: TRBV29-1
D gene: TRBD2
clone size: -
J gene: TRBJ2-1

CDR3 protein: CASSLTSGGGIYNEQFF
CDR3 DNA: TGTGCCAGCAGCTTGACGTCGGGGGGAGGTATTTACAATGAGCAGTTCTTC
CDR3 length: 17
V gene: TRBV5-4
D gene: TRBD2
clone size: -
J gene: TRBJ2-1

CDR3 protein: CSVGQGEAYEQYF
CDR3 DNA: TGCAGCGTTGGACAGGGGGAAGCCTACGAGCAGTACTTC
CDR3 length: 13
V gene: TRBV29-1
D gene: TRBD1
clone size: -
J gene: TRBJ2-7

CDR3 protein: CATSIGGAGNQPQHF
CDR3 DNA: TGTGCCACCAGCATAGGGGGCGCGGGGAATCAGCCCCAGCATTTT
CDR3 length: 15
V gene: TRBV15
D gene: TRBD1
clone size: -
J gene: TRBJ1-5

CDR3 protein: CATSDPPRGEQFF
CDR3 DNA: TGTGCCACCAGTGATCCACCTAGAGGCGAGCAGTTCTTC
CDR3 length: 13
V gene: TRBV24-1
D gene: -
clone size: once
J gene: TRBJ2-1

CDR3 protein: CSARRAPDQPQHF
CDR3 DNA: TGCAGTGCTAGAAGGGCCCCCGATCAGCCCCAGCATTTT
CDR3 length: 13
V gene: TRBV20-1
D gene: -
clone size: -
J gene: TRBJ1-5

CDR3 protein: CAWSVRVWNEQFF
CDR3 DNA: TGTGCCTGGAGTGTACGTGTTTGGAATGAGCAGTTCTTC
CDR3 length: 13
V gene: TRBV30
D gene: -
clone size: -
J gene: TRBJ2-1

CDR3 protein: CAVRREQETQYF
CDR3 DNA: TGTGCCGTACGGAGAGAACAAGAGACCCAGTACTTC
CDR3 length: 12
V gene: TRBV10-3
D gene: -
clone size: -
J gene: TRBJ2-5

CDR3 protein: CASSVSPGSGSVTDTQYF
CDR3 DNA: TGTGCCAGCAGCGTAAGCCCGGGGTCAGGGTCGGTCACAGATACGCAGTATTTT
CDR3 length: 18
V gene: TRBV9
D gene: -
clone size: -
J gene: TRBJ2-3

CDR3 protein: CASKPQCGSSSPYEQYF
CDR3 DNA: TGTGCCAGCAAGCCCCAATGTGGGAGCTCATCACCCTACGAGCAGTACTTC
CDR3 length: 17
V gene: TRBV21-1
D gene: -
clone size: -
J gene: TRBJ2-7

CDR3 protein: CSARDGGTSSYEQYF
CDR3 DNA: TGCAGTGCTAGAGATGGGGGGACGAGCTCCTACGAGCAGTACTTC
CDR3 length: 15
V gene: TRBV20-1
D gene: -
clone size: -
J gene: TRBJ2-7

CDR3 protein: CASSHNRADTQYF
CDR3 DNA: TGTGCCAGCAGCCATAACAGGGCAGATACGCAGTATTTT
CDR3 length: 13
V gene: TRBV14
D gene: -
clone size: -
J gene: TRBJ2-3

CDR3 protein: CATSRDREYGYTF
CDR3 DNA: TGTGCCACCAGCCGGGACAGAGAATATGGCTACACCTTC
CDR3 length: 13
V gene: TRBV10-3
D gene: TRBD1
clone size: -
J gene: TRBJ1-2

CDR3 protein: CASSLAPGTGSYETEAFF
CDR3 DNA: TGTGCCAGCAGCTTAGCCCCAGGGACAGGGTCGTACGAAACTGAAGCTTTCTTT
CDR3 length: 18
V gene: TRBV7-6
D gene: TRBD1
clone size: -
J gene: TRBJ1-1

CDR3 protein: CSAQRLAGGPYEQYF
CDR3 DNA: TGCAGTGCTCAGAGACTAGCGGGAGGGCCCTACGAGCAGTACTTC
CDR3 length: 15
V gene: TRBV20-1
D gene: TRBD2
clone size: -
J gene: TRBJ2-7

CDR3 protein: CATRSGSDTQYF
CDR3 DNA: TGTGCCACCAGATCAGGGTCAGATACGCAGTATTTT
CDR3 length: 12
V gene: TRBV15
D gene: -
clone size: -
J gene: TRBJ2-3

CDR3 protein: CASSLRPGQGNTGELFF
CDR3 DNA: TGTGCCAGCAGCCTGAGACCGGGACAGGGGAACACCGGGGAGCTGTTTTTT
CDR3 length: 17
V gene: TRBV7-8
D gene: TRBD1
clone size: -
J gene: TRBJ2-2

CDR3 protein: CASYRGDYGYTF
CDR3 DNA: TGTGCCAGCTATCGGGGGGACTATGGCTACACCTTC
CDR3 length: 12
V gene: TRBV6-5
D gene: -
clone size: -
J gene: TRBJ1-2

CDR3 protein: CAETGGTGELFF
CDR3 DNA: TGTGCCGAAACAGGGGGCACCGGGGAGCTGTTTTTT
CDR3 length: 12
V gene: TRBV28
D gene: TRBD1
clone size: -
J gene: TRBJ2-2

CDR3 protein: CAWSVIGVRETQYF
CDR3 DNA: TGTGCCTGGAGTGTAATCGGAGTGAGGGAGACCCAGTACTTC
CDR3 length: 14
V gene: TRBV30
D gene: -
clone size: -
J gene: TRBJ2-5

CDR3 protein: CACGRQGLLSGANVLTF
CDR3 DNA: TGTGCCTGTGGGAGGCAGGGGCTACTCTCTGGGGCCAACGTCCTGACTTTC
CDR3 length: 17
V gene: TRBV30
D gene: -
clone size: -
J gene: TRBJ2-6

CDR3 protein: CASSPDRVSYGYTF
CDR3 DNA: TGTGCCAGCAGTCCGGACAGGGTGAGCTATGGCTACACCTTC
CDR3 length: 14
V gene: TRBV28
D gene: TRBD1
clone size: -
J gene: TRBJ1-2

CDR3 protein: CSVDGGEETQYF
CDR3 DNA: TGCAGCGTTGACGGTGGGGAGGAGACCCAGTACTTC
CDR3 length: 12
V gene: TRBV29-1
D gene: -
clone size: -
J gene: TRBJ2-5

CDR3 protein: CATSLDRVSGANVLTF
CDR3 DNA: TGTGCCACCAGCCTAGACAGGGTATCCGGGGCCAACGTCCTGACTTTC
CDR3 length: 16
V gene: TRBV15
D gene: TRBD1
clone size: -
J gene: TRBJ2-6

CDR3 protein: CASSREGSNYGYTF
CDR3 DNA: TGTGCCAGCAGCCGCGAAGGCAGCAACTATGGCTACACCTTC
CDR3 length: 14
V gene: TRBV3-1
D gene: -
clone size: -
J gene: TRBJ1-2

CDR3 protein: CASSYTPGKNTEAFF
CDR3 DNA: TGTGCCAGCAGCTACACCCCAGGGAAGAACACTGAAGCTTTCTTT
CDR3 length: 15
V gene: TRBV7-3
D gene: -
clone size: once
J gene: TRBJ1-1

CDR3 protein: CAWSIRDTLTF
CDR3 DNA: TGTGCCTGGAGTATACGGGACACACTGACTTTC
CDR3 length: 11
V gene: TRBV30
D gene: -
clone size: -
J gene: TRBJ2-6

CDR3 protein: CASSLGRDEQYF
CDR3 DNA: TGCGCCAGCAGCTTAGGACGGGACGAGCAGTACTTC
CDR3 length: 12
V gene: TRBV5-1
D gene: -
clone size: -
J gene: TRBJ2-7

CDR3 protein: CASSEAGRKETQYF
CDR3 DNA: TGTGCCAGCAGTGAAGCTGGCCGAAAGGAGACCCAGTACTTC
CDR3 length: 14
V gene: TRBV2
D gene: -
clone size: few
J gene: TRBJ2-5

CDR3 protein: CTSSQDLRTGEQYF
CDR3 DNA: TGCACCAGCAGCCAAGATCTAAGGACGGGTGAGCAGTACTTC
CDR3 length: 14
V gene: TRBV1
D gene: -
clone size: -
J gene: TRBJ2-7

CDR3 protein: CATFEGSTDTQYF
CDR3 DNA: TGTGCCACCTTCGAGGGGTCCACAGATACGCAGTATTTT
CDR3 length: 13
V gene: TRBV12-3/TRBV12-4
D gene: -
clone size: -
J gene: TRBJ2-3

CDR3 protein: CSVERILLNTEAFF
CDR3 DNA: TGCAGCGTTGAAAGAATTCTATTAAACACTGAAGCTTTCTTT
CDR3 length: 14
V gene: TRBV29-1
D gene: -
clone size: -
J gene: TRBJ1-1

CDR3 protein: CAWSQGDNQPQHF
CDR3 DNA: TGTGCCTGGTCTCAGGGGGACAATCAGCCCCAGCATTTT
CDR3 length: 13
V gene: TRBV30
D gene: TRBD1
clone size: -
J gene: TRBJ1-5

CDR3 protein: CSVHSQETQYF
CDR3 DNA: TGCAGCGTCCACAGTCAAGAGACCCAGTACTTC
CDR3 length: 11
V gene: TRBV29-1
D gene: -
clone size: -
J gene: TRBJ2-5

CDR3 protein: CASSLAGTGGAYGEQYF
CDR3 DNA: TGCGCCAGCAGCTTGGCGGGGACAGGGGGCGCGTACGGGGAGCAGTACTTC
CDR3 length: 17
V gene: TRBV5-1
D gene: TRBD1
clone size: -
J gene: TRBJ2-7

CDR3 protein: CASSLGTGVMNTEAFF
CDR3 DNA: TGTGCCAGCAGCTTGGGGACAGGGGTAATGAACACTGAAGCTTTCTTT
CDR3 length: 16
V gene: TRBV5-8
D gene: TRBD1
clone size: -
J gene: TRBJ1-1

CDR3 protein: CASSPRLAAHTGELFF
CDR3 DNA: TGTGCCAGCAGTCCCCGACTAGCGGCCCACACCGGGGAGCTGTTTTTT
CDR3 length: 16
V gene: TRBV2
D gene: TRBD2
clone size: -
J gene: TRBJ2-2

CDR3 protein: CASSSGQIGNQPQHF
CDR3 DNA: TGTGCCAGCAGTTCTGGACAGATCGGCAATCAGCCCCAGCATTTT
CDR3 length: 15
V gene: TRBV7-2
D gene: -
clone size: few
J gene: TRBJ1-5

CDR3 protein: CASSPVDRAGETQYF
CDR3 DNA: TGTGCCAGCAGTCCCGTGGACAGGGCGGGAGAGACCCAGTACTTC
CDR3 length: 15
V gene: TRBV28
D gene: TRBD1
clone size: -
J gene: TRBJ2-5

CDR3 protein: CASSQGAGGYEQYF
CDR3 DNA: TGTGCCAGCAGCCAAGGGGCGGGAGGCTACGAGCAGTACTTC
CDR3 length: 14
V gene: TRBV3-1
D gene: TRBD2
clone size: -
J gene: TRBJ2-7

CDR3 protein: CASSQVGSGRFQYF
CDR3 DNA: TGCGCCAGCAGCCAAGTCGGTAGCGGGAGATTTCAGTACTTC
CDR3 length: 14
V gene: TRBV4-3
D gene: TRBD2
clone size: -
J gene: TRBJ2-7

CDR3 protein: CASSPQGSNQPQHF
CDR3 DNA: TGCGCCAGCAGCCCACAGGGGAGTAATCAGCCCCAGCATTTT
CDR3 length: 14
V gene: TRBV5-1
D gene: TRBD1
clone size: -
J gene: TRBJ1-5

CDR3 protein: CASSQGQGASHEQYF
CDR3 DNA: TGTGCCAGCAGTCAGGGACAGGGGGCTTCCCACGAGCAGTACTTC
CDR3 length: 15
V gene: TRBV7-9
D gene: TRBD1
clone size: -
J gene: TRBJ2-7

CDR3 protein: CSVVGRGHETQYF
CDR3 DNA: TGCAGCGTTGTGGGCAGGGGGCACGAGACCCAGTACTTC
CDR3 length: 13
V gene: TRBV29-1
D gene: TRBD1
clone size: -
J gene: TRBJ2-5

CDR3 protein: CSALLAGGYNEQFF
CDR3 DNA: TGCAGTGCTTTACTAGCGGGAGGTTACAATGAGCAGTTCTTC
CDR3 length: 14
V gene: TRBV20-1
D gene: TRBD2
clone size: -
J gene: TRBJ2-1

CDR3 protein: CASSQDGRGNQPQHF
CDR3 DNA: TGCGCCAGCAGCCAAGATGGAAGGGGCAATCAGCCCCAGCATTTT
CDR3 length: 15
V gene: TRBV4-1
D gene: -
clone size: once
J gene: TRBJ1-5

CDR3 protein: CASSLDGTHIF
CDR3 DNA: TGCGCCAGCAGCTTGGATGGAACCCATATCTTC
CDR3 length: 11
V gene: TRBV5-1
D gene: -
clone size: -
J gene: TRBJ2-5

CDR3 protein: CASSHWGAYSGANVLTF
CDR3 DNA: TGTGCCAGCAGCCACTGGGGCGCTTACTCTGGGGCCAACGTCCTGACTTTC
CDR3 length: 17
V gene: TRBV14
D gene: -
clone size: -
J gene: TRBJ2-6

CDR3 protein: CASSEMRGSNEQFF
CDR3 DNA: TGTGCCAGCAGTGAAATGCGGGGAAGCAATGAGCAGTTCTTC
CDR3 length: 14
V gene: TRBV6-4
D gene: -
clone size: -
J gene: TRBJ2-1

CDR3 protein: CASSLALAGDKTGELFF
CDR3 DNA: TGCGCCAGCAGCTTGGCGTTAGCGGGAGATAAGACCGGGGAGCTGTTTTTT
CDR3 length: 17
V gene: TRBV5-1
D gene: TRBD2
clone size: -
J gene: TRBJ2-2

CDR3 protein: CASSLAGHSRGPTDTQYF
CDR3 DNA: TGTGCCAGCAGCTTGGCCGGTCATTCGCGGGGCCCGACAGATACGCAGTATTTT
CDR3 length: 18
V gene: TRBV5-6
D gene: -
clone size: -
J gene: TRBJ2-3

CDR3 protein: CASSLEDGYTF
CDR3 DNA: TGCGCCAGCAGCTTGGAGGATGGCTACACCTTC
CDR3 length: 11
V gene: TRBV5-1
D gene: -
clone size: -
J gene: TRBJ1-2

CDR3 protein: CASSLPRTDGYTF
CDR3 DNA: TGCGCCAGCAGCCTTCCTAGAACAGATGGCTACACCTTC
CDR3 length: 13
V gene: TRBV5-1
D gene: -
clone size: -
J gene: TRBJ1-2

CDR3 protein: CASSLGLGAGDTQYF
CDR3 DNA: TGTGCCAGCAGCTTAGGACTAGGGGCGGGAGATACGCAGTATTTT
CDR3 length: 15
V gene: TRBV7-9
D gene: -
clone size: -
J gene: TRBJ2-3

CDR3 protein: CSAKIPGGSEAFF
CDR3 DNA: TGCAGTGCCAAAATTCCGGGGGGCTCTGAAGCTTTCTTT
CDR3 length: 13
V gene: TRBV20-1
D gene: -
clone size: -
J gene: TRBJ1-1